These T cell receptor beta chains were read from a single sample in a study of blood T cell repertoires in COVID-19. Sequencing was performed with immunoSEQ multiplex PCR; in TCRdb, only in-frame clones are kept and a portion is missing. Among approximately 70,000 clones listed, around 76% were seen once. Sample: peripheral blood. The origin of the receptors is a human donor in a cohort sampled during active COVID-19. Both conserved end residues are part of each CDR3. A D gene is named only where the DNA matches it firmly. Clone size appears in some rows only: once, few, many, or a class for an expanded clone.

TRBJ2-7	TRBD1	.	TRBV12-5	TGTGCTAGTGGTTTGGTCCTGACAGGGGGCACGGCCACGCCCTACGAGCAGTACTTC	CASGLVLTGGTATPYEQYF
TRBJ1-2	TRBD1	.	TRBV4-1	TGCGCCAGCAGCCAAGACGGGAGGGGGCTCTATGGCTACACCTTC	CASSQDGRGLYGYTF
TRBJ2-7	.	.	TRBV7-2	TGTGCCAGCAGCTTCGGGGGTCCGACCTACGAGCAGTACTTC	CASSFGGPTYEQYF
TRBJ1-4	.	.	TRBV4-2	TGTGCCAGCAGCCAAGACTGGGGCTTACGGGAAAAACTGTTTTTT	CASSQDWGLREKLFF
TRBJ1-4	.	.	TRBV9	TGTGCCAGCAGCCGGGGGGTTGCTGAAAAACTGTTTTTT	CASSRGVAEKLFF
TRBJ2-7	.	.	TRBV27	TGTGCCAGCAGTATCAGGGGAGGGGCCTACGAGCAGTACTTC	CASSIRGGAYEQYF
TRBJ1-6	TRBD1	.	TRBV6-6	TGTGCCAGCCAGGGGGCCGCACCCAATTCACCCCTCCACTTT	CASQGAAPNSPLHF
TRBJ1-1	.	.	TRBV3-1/TRBV3-2	TGTGCCAGCAGCCAATCCGACACAAACACTGAAGCTTTCTTT	CASSQSDTNTEAFF
TRBJ1-2	.	.	TRBV3-1/TRBV3-2	TGTGCCAGCAGCCAAGGACAGGTTCAATTCTACACCTTC	CASSQGQVQFYTF
TRBJ2-7	TRBD1	.	TRBV27	TGTGCCAGCAGCCGACAGGGGGCTTACGAGCAGTACTTC	CASSRQGAYEQYF
TRBJ2-7	.	.	TRBV2	TGTGCCAGCAGGCGAGAGAGGCAGGGCTACGAGCAGTACTTC	CASRRERQGYEQYF
TRBJ1-1	TRBD1	.	TRBV5-4	TGTGCCAGCAGACCGGACAGGGCGAACACTGAAGCTTTCTTT	CASRPDRANTEAFF
TRBJ1-2	TRBD1	.	TRBV6-5	TGTGCCAGCAGTTATGCGGGACAGGGGAACTATGGCTACACCTTC	CASSYAGQGNYGYTF
TRBJ2-1	TRBD2	once	TRBV13	TGTGCCAGCAGCTTACGTCCTAGCGGGACCTACAATGAGCAGTTCTTC	CASSLRPSGTYNEQFF
TRBJ2-7	TRBD2	.	TRBV3-1/TRBV3-2	TGTGCCAGCAGCCCCGGACTAGCGGGGGCGTACGAGCAGTACTTC	CASSPGLAGAYEQYF
TRBJ2-5	TRBD2	.	TRBV7-2	TGTGCCAGCAGCGCTGGGACTAGCGGACAAGAGACCCAGTACTTC	CASSAGTSGQETQYF
TRBJ2-7	.	.	TRBV12-3/TRBV12-4	TGTGCCAGCCTCCAAGGGGGCTCCTACGAGCAGTACTTC	CASLQGGSYEQYF
TRBJ1-2	.	.	TRBV18	TGTGCCAGCTCACCAGCGGGTGGTGGCTACACCTTC	CASSPAGGGYTF
TRBJ2-6	.	.	TRBV27	TGTGCCAGCAGTTTATCGACCCCGGGTCCAGGGGCCAACGTCCTGACTTTC	CASSLSTPGPGANVLTF
TRBJ2-7	.	.	TRBV5-1	TGCGCCAGCAGCTTGGACCTAACCGGGACAACGGGTGGACAGGAGCAGTACTTC	CASSLDLTGTTGGQEQYF
TRBJ1-3	TRBD1	.	TRBV18	TGTGCCAGCTCAAATCCGGGACAGAAAATTGGAAACACCATATATTTT	CASSNPGQKIGNTIYF
TRBJ2-1	.	.	TRBV5-4	TGTGCCAGCAGCTGGGGCCAAGCCTACAATGAGCAGTTCTTC	CASSWGQAYNEQFF
TRBJ2-3	.	.	TRBV7-2	TGTGCCAGCAGCCGGAGGGGGGGCCCAAGCACAGATACGCAGTATTTT	CASSRRGGPSTDTQYF
TRBJ1-5	TRBD1	.	TRBV24-1	TGTGCCACCAGTGATTTGCTAGTCGGGACAGGGAATCAGCCCCAGCATTTT	CATSDLLVGTGNQPQHF
TRBJ1-2	TRBD1	.	TRBV7-9	TGTGCCAGCAGCTTCCTAGAACAGGGGAGCTATGGCTACACCTTC	CASSFLEQGSYGYTF
TRBJ1-2	.	.	TRBV29-1	TGCAGCGACAATACACAGGGAGACTATGGCTACACCTTC	CSDNTQGDYGYTF
TRBJ1-1	.	.	TRBV7-9	TGTGCCAGCAGCCCAGAGAACACTGAAGCTTTCTTT	CASSPENTEAFF
TRBJ2-5	TRBD1	.	TRBV7-9	TGTGCCAGCAGCTTCACAGGGGGGGAGACCCAGTACTTC	CASSFTGGETQYF
TRBJ2-5	TRBD2	.	TRBV7-2	TGTGCCAGCAGCCCCCGACTAGCGGGGGCCCAGTACTTC	CASSPRLAGAQYF
TRBJ2-3	TRBD1	.	TRBV5-1	TGCGCCAGCAGCGCAAACAGGGGGATACAAGATACGCAGTATTTT	CASSANRGIQDTQYF
TRBJ1-1	.	.	TRBV6-6	TGTGCCAGCAGATCGACAGCACAGAACACTGAAGCTTTCTTT	CASRSTAQNTEAFF
TRBJ1-5	.	few	TRBV12-3/TRBV12-4	TGTGCCAGCAGTTTGAGGAGCAATCAGCCCCAGCATTTT	CASSLRSNQPQHF
TRBJ2-7	.	.	TRBV7-3	TGTGCCAGCAGCCCCGGACCTATAGGGAGGGAGCAGTACTTC	CASSPGPIGREQYF
TRBJ2-7	TRBD1	.	TRBV3-1/TRBV3-2	TGTGCCAGCAGCCACCGGGACAGGGTCAATGAGCAGTACTTC	CASSHRDRVNEQYF
TRBJ1-1	.	.	TRBV4-1	TGCGCCAGCAGCCAATCGCTAAACACTGAAGCTTTCTTT	CASSQSLNTEAFF
TRBJ1-5	TRBD1	.	TRBV19	TGTGCCAGTACCCCCGCCTCAGGGGGCGGCAATCAGCCCCAGCATTTT	CASTPASGGGNQPQHF
TRBJ2-3	.	.	TRBV21-1	TGTGCCAACCCACCTCTGGGGGGTGACGAAGATACGCAGTATTTT	CANPPLGGDEDTQYF
TRBJ2-7	TRBD1	once	TRBV5-6	TGTGCCAGCAGCTCCGGGACAGGGGAGCAGTACTTC	CASSSGTGEQYF
TRBJ2-1	.	.	TRBV4-2	TGTGCCAGCAGCCAAGATGAGGGGGTCGGGAACAATGAGCAGTTCTTC	CASSQDEGVGNNEQFF
TRBJ2-5	.	.	TRBV30	TGTGCCTTCACAGTTAACCAAGAGACCCAGTACTTC	CAFTVNQETQYF
TRBJ1-2	TRBD1	few	TRBV30	TGTGCCTGGAGTGTAAGGGACAGCCGAGGGGGCTACACCTTC	CAWSVRDSRGGYTF
TRBJ1-2	TRBD1	.	TRBV29-1	TGCAGCGTCATGGGACAGAGATTGAACGGCTACACCTTC	CSVMGQRLNGYTF
TRBJ2-7	TRBD1	.	TRBV2	TGTGCCAGCAGTCGACAGGGTGGGCCCTACGAGCAGTACTTC	CASSRQGGPYEQYF
TRBJ2-2	TRBD2	.	TRBV5-4	TGTGCCAGCAGCTCGAAGCTAGCGGGGACCGGGGAGCTGTTTTTT	CASSSKLAGTGELFF
TRBJ1-5	.	.	TRBV18	TGTGCCAGCTCCCCGGGGAGCTACAATCAGCCCCAGCATTTT	CASSPGSYNQPQHF
TRBJ2-3	TRBD2	once	TRBV2	TGTGCCAGCAGCGAAGCGGGGGGGGGCACAGATACGCAGTATTTT	CASSEAGGGTDTQYF
TRBJ2-2	.	.	TRBV20-1	TGCAGTGCTAGTCTGGGGCCAGGGGTGGACGGGGAGCTGTTTTTT	CSASLGPGVDGELFF
TRBJ2-5	TRBD1	.	TRBV15	TGTGCCACCAGCTACAGGGGGCGCGGGGAGACCCAGTACTTC	CATSYRGRGETQYF
TRBJ1-5	.	few	TRBV6-6	TGTGCCAGTTCCGGGACACCGATCAATCAGCCCCAGCATTTT	CASSGTPINQPQHF
TRBJ2-7	.	.	TRBV5-6	TGTGCCAGCAGCTATAGCTACGAGCAGTACTTC	CASSYSYEQYF
TRBJ1-2	TRBD1	.	TRBV6-5	TGTGCCAGCAGCGCGGACAGGAACTATGGCTACACCTTC	CASSADRNYGYTF
TRBJ1-3	TRBD1	once	TRBV10-3	TGTGCCATCAGGGCGCCGGGACAGGGACGAAACACCATATATTTT	CAIRAPGQGRNTIYF
TRBJ1-5	.	.	TRBV21-1	TGTGCCAGCAGCGCCCACAGGGTTAGCAATCAGCCCCAGCATTTT	CASSAHRVSNQPQHF